Following are 9 T cell receptor beta chains from one sample sequenced in a study of PD-L1 blockade in urothelial cancer. As to time point: pretreatment peripheral blood. The repertoire was sequenced with immunoSEQ multiplex PCR; TCRdb's copy has only in-frame clones and lacks some. The data show approximately 90,000 clones, roughly 84% seen once. The sample here was PBMCs, taken around atezolizumab (anti-PD-L1) treatment. Receptor source: a man between 60 and 70 years old with urothelial cancer.

This clone was seen more than once but under ten times. This chain uses TRBV7-3 with TRBJ2-1; TRBD2 aligns across 8 bases. V lost 5 bases to trimming and J lost 8 bases; unmatched junction nucleotides: 8. Germline CDR1 reads SGHTA; CDR2 reads FQGTGA. This CDR3 has 14 amino acids. The CDR3 DNA reads as TGTGCCAGCAGCGTCGGGACTAGGGGAGATGAGCAGTTCTTC. Encoded protein: CASSVGTRGDEQFF.

CDR3 amino acids: CASSILRGQSYEQYF. DNA for the CDR3: TGTGCCAGCAGTATACTTAGAGGACAGTCCTACGAGCAGTACTTC. This rearrangement joins TRBV6-5 to TRBJ2-7; TRBD1 is a possible D gene (6 bases). Germline CDR1 MNHEY, CDR2 SVGAGI. V was trimmed by 5 bases and J by 1 base, leaving 15 bases between them. The CDR3 is 15 amino acids.

This clone was counted only a few times. The chain combines TRBV18 with TRBJ1-1; D gene uncertain. The CDR3 runs to 15 residues. CDR1 and CDR2 (germline): KGHSH, LQKENI. Trimming pared 6 bases from V and 0 bases from J, leaving 14 bases between. This CDR3 reads CASSPGIEMNTEAFF. CDR3 bases: TGTGCCAGCTCCCCGGGGATTGAAATGAACACTGAAGCTTTCTTT.

This rearrangement joins TRBV14 to TRBJ2-7, with 8 bases fitting TRBD1. Germline CDR1 reads SGHDN; CDR2 reads FVKESK. V was clipped by 3 bases and J by 4 bases; unmatched bases: 8. This CDR3 comprises 15 residues. DNA of the CDR3: TGTGCCAGCAGCCAGAGACAGGGGTGGGGTTACGAGCAGTACTTC. This encodes CASSQRQGWGYEQYF. The variable domain in full, completed from reference TRBV14 and TRBJ2-7, reads EAGVTQFPSHSVIEKGQTVTLRCDPISGHDNLYWYRRVMGKEIKFLLHFVKESKQDESGMPNNRFLAERTGGTYSTLKVQPAELEDSGVYFCASSQRQGWGYEQYFGPGTRLTVT.

The rearrangement links TRBV4-1 to TRBJ2-1; 9 bases are shared with TRBD1. CDR1 MGHRA and CDR2 YSYEKL come from the germline V gene. The V and J ends lost 4 bases and 2 bases, in that order; junction bases with no gene match: 6. This CDR3 contains 16 residues. CDR3 residues: CASSPPGQGTYNEQFF. In DNA form, the CDR3 reads TGCGCCAGCAGCCCTCCGGGACAGGGCACCTACAATGAGCAGTTCTTC.

The rearrangement uses TRBV10-3 and TRBJ1-1; possibly TRBD1 for D (6 bases). CDR1 is ENHRY, CDR2 SYGVKD, per germline. With 6 bases removed from V and 8 bases from J, the gap between germline ends came to 13 bases. The CDR3 is made up of 12 amino acids. The CDR3 loop is CAISQDRMEAFF. The CDR3 DNA is TGTGCCATCAGCCAAGACAGGATGGAAGCTTTCTTT.

V usage is TRBV5-8 and J usage is TRBJ1-5; a weak D match, TRBD1 (6 bases). CDR1 SGHTS and CDR2 YDEGEE come from the germline V gene. The CDR3 spans 16 residues. The V end lost 5 bases, the J end lost 7 bases, and 22 bases lay between the germline ends. CDR3: CASRSYPAGVEQPQHF. The CDR3 nucleotides are TGTGCCAGCAGATCCTATCCCGCAGGGGTCGAACAGCCCCAGCATTTT.

The chain carries TRBV5-4 and TRBJ2-5, with 7 bases identical to TRBD2. V lost 3 bases to trimming and J lost 1 base; unmatched junction nucleotides: 9. Germline-derived CDR1 and CDR2 are SGHNT and YYREEE (reference sequence). The length of the CDR3 is 16 residues. CDR3 nucleotide sequence: TGTGCCAGCAGCTCCTTGGGGAGCGGGGTCCAAGAGACCCAGTACTTC. Translating it yields CASSSLGSGVQETQYF.

This clone came up a few times. The J gene is TRBJ2-3, the V gene TRBV6-1, with D hard to call. There are 13 residues in the CDR3. Trimming removed 3 bases from V and 3 bases from J, with 7 bases in between. The germline V gene encodes CDR1 MNHNS and CDR2 SASEGT. CDR3 DNA: TGTGCCAGCAGTGAGTTAGAGACAGATACGCAGTATTTT. This codes for CASSELETDTQYF.